The rows below give T cell receptor beta chains drawn from one sample of a study of cytomegalovirus exposure and HLA in healthy donors. Assay: immunoSEQ multiplex PCR; the TCRdb copy retains only in-frame clones and omits some. The sample lists about 160,000 clones, around four fifths occurring once. The sequenced material came from PBMCs. The receptor source for this set is a woman aged 50 to 65 in good health and CMV-seronegative. Both conserved end residues are part of each CDR3. D genes are given only for firm matches. Clone sizes are given selectively: once, few, many, or a class where the clone is expanded.

>NA|TRBJ1-5|NA|TRBV11-2
TGTGCCAGCAGCCGCCAGGGAGGGCAAGGTCAGCCCCAGCATTTT
CASSRQGGQGQPQHF
>TRBD1|TRBJ1-6|NA|TRBV28
TGTGCCAGCAGTTTATCGGCGGACAGGGTGCTACCCCTCCACTTT
CASSLSADRVLPLHF
>TRBD1|TRBJ1-2|NA|TRBV28
TGTGCCAGCAGTCCGCCCCTACCTACGAGGGACAGACTATCCATCTATGGCTACACCTTC
CASSPPLPTRDRLSIYGYTF
>TRBD2|TRBJ2-1|NA|TRBV6-6
TGTGCCAGCACTCCTCCGGGGGGGAACAACAATGAGCAGTTCTTC
CASTPPGGNNNEQFF
>NA|TRBJ2-2|NA|TRBV30
TGTGCCTGGAGGGGGGACAAAACTCCGGGGGAGCTGTTTTTT
CAWRGDKTPGELFF
>NA|TRBJ2-7|NA|TRBV11-2
TGTGCCAGCAGCTTAGTTCTTCAGGGTGGTTTCTCCGAGCAGTACTTC
CASSLVLQGGFSEQYF
>TRBD1|TRBJ1-5|few|TRBV6-1
TGTGCCAGCATCGAGGACAGGGGGATTAATCAGCCCCAGCATTTT
CASIEDRGINQPQHF
>NA|TRBJ2-7|NA|TRBV27
TGTGCCAGCAGTTTAAGCAGGGGCCCCCACTACGAGCAGTACTTC
CASSLSRGPHYEQYF
>NA|TRBJ2-1|few|TRBV7-8
TGTGCCAGCAGCCGACTAGGTTTCTACAATGAGCAGTTCTTC
CASSRLGFYNEQFF
>TRBD2|TRBJ2-1|NA|TRBV6-6
TGTGCCAGCACCTTATTAGCGGGAGGTTTCGGGAATGAGCAGTTCTTC
CASTLLAGGFGNEQFF
>NA|TRBJ1-2|few|TRBV19
TGTGCCAGTAGTATTGGCGGGACCGCCTATGGCTACACCTTC
CASSIGGTAYGYTF
>NA|TRBJ1-4|NA|TRBV14
TGTGCCAGCAGCCGATTCCGGGATGGGGGGGAAAAACTGTTTTTT
CASSRFRDGGEKLFF
>TRBD1|TRBJ1-2|NA|TRBV9
TGTGCCAGCAGCGTCCGGGACAGCCCAAATTTCGCTAACTATGGCTACACCTTC
CASSVRDSPNFANYGYTF
>TRBD2|TRBJ2-1|many|TRBV5-4
TGTGCCAGCAGCCTGGGGGAGGGATTCCTTTTTATGAGCTCCTACAATGAGCAGTTCTTC
CASSLGEGFLFMSSYNEQFF
>NA|TRBJ1-3|NA|TRBV28
TGTGCCAGCAAAGAGGTTGGCACTGGAAACACCATATATTTT
CASKEVGTGNTIYF
>NA|TRBJ1-1|NA|TRBV28
TGTGCCAGCAATGAGGTTGGAGTTCCCGAAGCTTTCTTT
CASNEVGVPEAFF
>TRBD2|TRBJ2-7|NA|TRBV4-3
TGCGCCAGCAGCCAAGATCTGCGGGGGGCGACGTACGAGCAGTACTTC
CASSQDLRGATYEQYF